This entry describes one T cell receptor (beta chain). Antigen unknown. The data are from a study of T-cell reconstitution after alpha-beta-depleted transplantation in children. Broader study findings: T-cell numbers and diversity, one year after transplant, stemmed largely from T cells that were newly produced. About two months after transplant, alpha-beta T cells reportedly came from several hundred expanded graft clones.

For TCRbeta, the library was prepared with unique molecular identifiers. TCRdb called the PCR reads again in MiXCR, with one record for every CDR3 protein. The sample records about a million distinct CDR3 sequences, under 30% being singletons. This TCR derives from a boy in the first two years of life who had a stem cell transplant for SCID, so the T cells may come from the graft donor. The material sequenced was PBMCs, mostly from graft donor cells, taken 360 days after TCRalphabeta/CD19-depleted stem cell transplant.

CDR3 nucleotides: TGTGCCAGCAGTTGGGGACAGGGCTACGAGCAGTACTTC. Translated, it gives CASSWGQGYEQYF. The chain carries TRBV27 and TRBJ2-7; 9 nucleotides agree with TRBD1. With V trimmed by 4 bases and J by 3 bases, 1 base remained unmatched. This CDR3 has 13 amino acids. Germline CDR1 is MNHEY and CDR2 is SMNVEV (reference sequence).